The 8 T cell receptor beta chains below come from one sample, sequenced in a study of tumor and adjacent non-tumor tissue in lung cancer. No cell sorting was done before RNA was extracted from the tissue. The library came from three nested PCR rounds adapted from ARM-PCR protocols. TCRdb called the multiplex PCR reads again in MiXCR, with one record for every CDR3 protein. The sample yields 200,000 to 250,000 distinct CDR3 sequences, approximately 74% seen once. Input material: lung tumor tissue. These receptor sequences come from a man aged 60 to 69 with non-small cell lung cancer.

For this clonotype: Because the CDR3 is missing its conserved closing phenylalanine or tryptophan, this is likely a read error. V usage is TRBV6-5 and J usage is TRBJ2-7; weak D call: TRBD2 (6 bases). Trimming stripped 8 bases from V and 6 bases from J, with 23 bases between. The CDR3 runs to 15 residues. Germline-derived CDR1 and CDR2 are MNHEY and SVGAGI. The CDR3 loop reads CASGNGGVTSFEQYL. The CDR3 coding sequence is TGTGCCAGCGGCAATGGGGGAGTCACTAGCTTCGAGCAGTACTTG.

A note on this clonotype: This sequence may be a read error, since a much larger clone differs from it by one base. CDR3 protein: CAGSRLGGGTDTQYF. DNA of the CDR3: TGTGCCGGCAGCCGCCTGGGGGGTGGCACAGATACGCAGTATTTT. The chain has TRBV13 and TRBJ2-3; D possibly corresponds to TRBD2 (6 bases). The CDR3 totals 15 residues. CDR1 PRHDT and CDR2 FYEKMQ come from the germline V gene (reference sequence).

The chain uses TRBV5-5 and TRBJ2-1; TRBD2 matches at 7 bases. Per germline, CDR1 SGHKS and CDR2 YYEKEE (reference sequence). V shed 5 bases and J 6 bases; nucleotides not matched to a gene: 8. The CDR3 runs 14 residues. The CDR3 region has the DNA TGTGCCAGCAGAGAAAGCGGGACGATCAATGAGCAGTTCTTC. It encodes CASRESGTINEQFF.

Note on this clonotype: A read error may account for a junction end that differs from germline. The chain employs TRBV20-1 and TRBJ1-6; D not resolved. Looked up from germline, CDR1 is DFQATT and CDR2 is SNEGSKA (reference sequence). The CDR3 covers 13 residues. The CDR3 here is CSAMRLLNSPLHF. The DNA of the CDR3 is TGCAGTGCGATGCGTCTCCTCAATTCACCCCTGCACTTT.

About this clonotype itself: A much larger clone sits a single nucleotide away, making a read error possible. This chain joins TRBV29-1 and TRBJ2-5; D is perhaps TRBD2 (6 bases). The CDR3 is 14 residues long. Germline V lookup: CDR1 SQVTM, CDR2 ANQGSEA. The CDR3 DNA follows: TGCAACGTTGGGGCCCGGGACTTCCAAGAGACCCAGTACTTC. It is translated as CNVGARDFQETQYF.

The chain has TRBV29-1 and TRBJ2-5; D unclear. CDR1 and CDR2 (germline): SQVTM, ANQGSEA. The CDR3 is 13 amino acids. The V gene lost 5 bases and the J gene lost 4 bases, with 14 bases spanning the gap. For the CDR3, the DNA is TGCAGCGTTTATTCCGGGCTGGTAGAGACCCAGTACTTC. Its translation: CSVYSGLVETQYF.

This clonotype was counted between two and nine times. One junction end disagrees with the germline gene, perhaps due to a read error. The chain couples TRBV20-1 to TRBJ1-1, with D possibly matching TRBD1 (6 bases). The CDR3 consists of 15 residues. Germline V lookup: CDR1 DFQATT, CDR2 SNEGSKA (reference sequence). Written as DNA, the CDR3 is TGCAGTGCTAGAGTACCAGGGGAGATGAACGCTGAAGCTTTCTTT. Protein product: CSARVPGEMNAEAFF.

The chain combines TRBV11-3 with TRBJ2-7; no definite D call. V was shortened by 10 bases and J by 4 bases, with 20 bases between the two germline ends. CDR1 and CDR2 from the germline V gene are SGHNT and YENEEA. The CDR3 totals 14 residues. The CDR3 spells CANGRAGDAYEQYF. The CDR3 DNA is TGTGCCAACGGACGGGCAGGTGACGCTTACGAGCAGTACTTC.